Below, 25 T cell receptor beta chains from the same sample are listed, as sequenced in a study of CXCR3-negative and CXCR3-positive naive CD8 T cells. These receptors are not linked to any known antigen. Study-level points and caveats: In CXCR3-positive naive cells, the TRB CDR3s were more hydrophobic than in CXCR3-negative naive cells.

UMI labels and 5' RACE were used to prepare the TRB cDNA libraries. Reprocessing the 5' RACE reads, TCRdb reports a single entry for every CDR3 protein and omits DNA. The sample's table shows more than 70,000 distinct CDR3 sequences. Specimen: naive CXCR3+ CD8+ T cells from blood. Subset described: CD45RO-CCR7+CD27+CD95- naive CD8+ T cells expressing CXCR3 (TNR3+). The origin of the receptors is a human donor in good health. Some clones in this sample may be carry-over from other donors' samples.

The chain is built from TRBV6-6 and TRBJ1-2. Germline V gene data show CDR1 as MNHNY and CDR2 as SVGAGI (reference sequence). There are 12 residues in the CDR3. This CDR3 reads CASSPSSSGYTF.

This sequence joins TRBV6-5 and TRBJ2-1; the TRBD2 assignment by TCRdb is unverifiable without DNA. The CDR3 is 15 residues long. Germline CDR1 MNHEY, CDR2 SVGAGI. This CDR3 reads CASSYGLAGTNEQFF.

The chain is built from TRBV5-1 and TRBJ2-7; TCRdb calls TRBD1, which cannot be checked without DNA. Per germline, CDR1 SGHRS and CDR2 YFSETQ. The CDR3 consists of 13 residues. The CDR3 region is CASSFDRGNEQYF.

The CDR3 loop reads CASSQAQRSSYNEQFF. V gene TRBV4-3 combines with J gene TRBJ2-1. Germline CDR1 reads LGHNA; CDR2 reads YSLEER. The CDR3 contains 16 residues.

The chain joins TRBV7-6 to TRBJ2-1. The CDR3 covers 12 residues. The germline CDR1 and CDR2 sequences are SGHVS and FNYEAQ. The CDR3: CASSSSPIEQFF.

This sequence joins TRBV4-1 and TRBJ1-5; checking the TCRdb D call of TRBD1 is not possible without DNA. The length of the CDR3 is 13 residues. CDR1 is MGHRA and CDR2 is YSYEKL in the germline V gene. CDR3 region: CASSLFRDQPQHF.

This chain uses TRBV27 with TRBJ2-1; with no DNA, the TCRdb D assignment of TRBD1 cannot be verified. CDR1 and CDR2 from the germline V gene are MNHEY and SMNVEV (reference sequence). This CDR3 has 15 residues. The CDR3 protein is CASSLRGQGWNEQFF.

The gene calls are TRBV10-3 and TRBJ2-1; TCRdb selects TRBD1, and the lack of DNA leaves this call unchecked. CDR3 length: 12 amino acids. From germline, CDR1 is ENHRY and CDR2 SYGVKD. Here the CDR3 reads CAISELPREQFF.

V is TRBV12-3 or TRBV12-4 and J is TRBJ2-3; TCRdb gives TRBD2 as the D gene, but with no DNA this cannot be confirmed. CDR3 length: 15 residues. The CDR3 loop reads CASRTSGVSTDTQYF.

This chain's CDR3 is CASSAEGGNYGYTF. This rearrangement joins TRBV19 to TRBJ1-2. The CDR3 loop spans 14 amino acids. In germline, CDR1 is LNHDA, CDR2 SQIVND (reference sequence).

V gene TRBV6-2 or TRBV6-3 combines with J gene TRBJ1-2. The CDR3 has 13 residues. The germline CDR1 and CDR2 sequences are MNHEY and SVGEGT. The CDR3 sequence: CASSYTRNYGYTF.

This chain joins TRBV29-1 and TRBJ2-5; checking the TCRdb D call of TRBD2 is not possible without DNA. Germline loops: CDR1 SQVTM, CDR2 ANQGSEA. The CDR3 has 15 amino acids. The CDR3 reads CSVEDHQGLVGTQYF.

The chain couples TRBV7-2 to TRBJ2-7; lacking DNA, the TRBD1 call made by TCRdb goes unchecked. CDR3 length: 13 residues. The germline CDR1 and CDR2 sequences are SGHTA and FQGNSA. The CDR3 region is CASSLVDSYEQYF.

This rearrangement joins TRBV28 to TRBJ2-1. This CDR3 region has 12 residues. Germline CDR1 is MDHEN and CDR2 is SYDVKM. CDR3 sequence reads: CASSFVVREQFF.

The chain has TRBV29-1 and TRBJ1-1. Germline CDR1 reads SQVTM; CDR2 reads ANQGSEA. The CDR3 extends over 13 amino acids. The CDR3 is CSVEDILTTEAFF.

The chain employs TRBV29-1 and TRBJ2-1. Germline-derived CDR1 and CDR2 are SQVTM and ANQGSEA. This CDR3 is built from 14 residues. CDR3 sequence: CSVHSASSYNEQFF.

The chain has TRBV7-9 and TRBJ2-1; TCRdb calls TRBD2, which cannot be checked without DNA. The germline gives CDR1 SEHNR, CDR2 FQNEAQ (reference sequence). The CDR3 consists of 12 residues. The CDR3 loop is CASSPPFPEQFF.

This chain links TRBV4-1 with TRBJ2-1; the TRBD1 assignment by TCRdb is unverifiable without DNA. The CDR3 has 14 residues. Germline CDR1 reads MGHRA; CDR2 reads YSYEKL. This chain's CDR3 is CASSHGPESYEQFF.

The chain employs TRBV7-9 and TRBJ2-3. This CDR3 spans 13 amino acids. Germline CDR1 reads SEHNR; CDR2 reads FQNEAQ (reference sequence). CDR3 protein: CASSPDSTDTQYF.

This chain uses TRBV24-1 with TRBJ2-7; there is no DNA to check the TCRdb D call of TRBD1. Germline assignment: CDR1 KGHDR and CDR2 SFDVKD. The length of the CDR3 is 13 residues. The CDR3: CDTSHGQTYEQYF.

The chain is built from TRBV29-1 and TRBJ2-1; TCRdb names TRBD1, which stays unverified in the absence of DNA. The CDR3 covers 11 residues. Germline V gene data show CDR1 as SQVTM and CDR2 as ANQGSEA. The CDR3 protein is CSVDDGRALFF.

The rearrangement joins TRBV29-1 to TRBJ1-1; no DNA is available, so the TRBD1 call from TCRdb remains unchecked. Germline V gives CDR1 SQVTM, CDR2 ANQGSEA. This CDR3 region has 14 residues. The CDR3 reads CGATRAVGNTEAFF.

The chain is built from TRBV11-2 and TRBJ1-3; TCRdb's D call, TRBD1, is unchecked because there is no DNA. This CDR3 is built from 14 residues. Germline V gene lookup returns CDR1 SGHAT and CDR2 FQNNGV. The CDR3 protein is CASSWDSSGNTIYF.

The chain joins TRBV28 to TRBJ2-1; TCRdb returns TRBD2, unconfirmable since there is no DNA. The CDR3 length is 16 residues. From germline, CDR1 is MDHEN and CDR2 SYDVKM. CDR3 loop: CASSLLGTRSYNEQFF.

The chain carries TRBV7-8 and TRBJ2-3; TCRdb names TRBD1, which stays unverified in the absence of DNA. The CDR3 has 11 amino acids. Germline V gene lookup returns CDR1 SGHVS and CDR2 FQNEAQ. CDR3: CASLSENRVYF.